The 18 T cell receptor beta chains in this list originate from one sample, sequenced in a study of cytomegalovirus exposure and HLA in healthy donors (TCRdb year 2017). Library preparation was by the immunoSEQ multiplex PCR assay. For the multiplex PCR, a mixture combining 60 forward primers for TCR Vbeta segments and 13 reverse primers for TCR Jbeta segments was used. Sourced from immuneACCESS, this table was stored by TCRdb with only in-frame sequences that have V and J called. A share of the clones is absent; for the studies checked, an unresolved V gene accounts for under half, and the remainder has no known explanation. For this sample, the table gives tens of thousands of clones. Approximately 1.6% of the sample lies in the top ten. The specimen was PBMCs. The receptors stem from a woman aged 55-75 years in good health and CMV-seronegative.

The rearrangement uses TRBV7-6 and TRBJ2-5, with 7 bases fitting TRBD2. J lost 4 bases, V lost 4 bases, and 3 bases had no gene match. The germline V gene encodes CDR1 SGHVS and CDR2 FNYEAQ. This CDR3 has 13 residues. CDR3 in DNA: TGTGCCAGCAGCTCGGGACTAAGAGAGACCCAGTACTTC. Translation: CASSSGLRETQYF.

The chain uses TRBV11-2 and TRBJ2-7; 9 bases fit TRBD1. From germline, CDR1 is SGHAT and CDR2 FQNNGV. With 1 base clipped from V and 4 bases from J, the junction kept 5 bases outside the gene matches. This CDR3 has 15 amino acids. CDR3 sequence (DNA): TGTGCCAGCAGCTTAGGGTCGGGACAGGGTTACGAGCAGTACTTC. It encodes CASSLGSGQGYEQYF.

This chain links TRBV19 with TRBJ2-4; 9 nucleotides agree with TRBD1. V lost 5 bases, J lost 3 bases, and 8 bases stayed unmatched. CDR3 length: 16 amino acids. CDR1 is LNHDA, CDR2 SQIVND, per germline (reference sequence). The CDR3 bases are TGTGCCAGTAGTTCTCTGGGACAGGGCAACAAAAACATTCAGTACTTC. This sequence encodes CASSSLGQGNKNIQYF.

The rearrangement links TRBV27 to TRBJ2-3, with 11 bases that match TRBD2. This CDR3 comprises 17 residues. Trimming took 2 bases from V and 6 from J; bases not matched to a gene: 10. CDR1 is MNHEY, CDR2 SMNVEV, per germline (reference sequence). As DNA, the CDR3 is TGTGCCAGCAGTTTAATTCCTAGCGGGAGGCCCTGGGATACGCAGTATTTT. As protein: CASSLIPSGRPWDTQYF.

CDR3 nucleotides: TGTGCCAGCAGCGTAGGGTCCCAGGGGGGTCGGGAGACCCAGTACTTC. Translated: CASSVGSQGGRETQYF. The J gene is TRBJ2-5, the V gene TRBV9, with a possible D match to TRBD1 (7 bases). Germline loops: CDR1 SGDLS, CDR2 YYNGEE. CDR3 length: 16 residues. The germline V and J ends were trimmed by 0 bases and 5 bases, with 17 bases remaining between them.

As DNA, the CDR3 is TGCGCCAGCGGCTCCGCCTTGGGACAGACTGAAGCTTTCTTT. Protein product: CASGSALGQTEAFF. The rearrangement joins TRBV5-1 to TRBJ1-1; 7 bases agree with TRBD1. The CDR3 loop spans 14 amino acids. The V and J ends lost 7 bases and 5 bases, in that order; junction bases with no gene match: 11. Germline CDR1 reads SGHRS; CDR2 reads YFSETQ.

The V and J genes are TRBV10-3 and TRBJ2-1; D gene uncertain. Germline V gene lookup returns CDR1 ENHRY and CDR2 SYGVKD. The CDR3 is 13 amino acids. Deletions cut 5 bases from V and 5 bases from J, with 10 bases between. The CDR3 sequence: CAISPRQDNEQFF. DNA of the CDR3: TGTGCCATCAGTCCGCGACAAGACAATGAGCAGTTCTTC.

V gene TRBV11-3 combines with J gene TRBJ2-1, with TRBD2 as a possible D gene (7 bases). Germline CDR1 reads SGHNT; CDR2 reads YENEEA. V lost 0 bases and J lost 1, with 10 bases in between. There are 16 residues in the CDR3. For the CDR3, the DNA is TGTGCCAGCAGCTTAGATGCGGGGGCTTCCTACAATGAGCAGTTCTTC. Translating it yields CASSLDAGASYNEQFF.

The gene calls are TRBV2 and TRBJ1-5; unclear D gene. The CDR3 runs 14 residues. Germline CDR1 SNHLY, CDR2 FYNNEI. Trimming removed 6 bases at V and 5 bases at J, with 14 bases between. The CDR3 DNA follows: TGTGCCAGCAGGAGGTCAGAGATTTATCAGCCCCAGCATTTT. This translates into CASRRSEIYQPQHF.

The chain joins TRBV28 to TRBJ2-7, with 7 bases identical to TRBD1. J gave up 0 bases and V 5 bases, and 4 bases lay outside the gene matches. Germline-derived CDR1 and CDR2 are MDHEN and SYDVKM. The CDR3 is made up of 14 amino acids. This CDR3 is CASSQTGVSYEQYF. CDR3 DNA sequence: TGTGCCAGCAGTCAAACAGGGGTCTCCTACGAGCAGTACTTC. The full variable domain, in which reference TRBV28 and TRBJ2-7 provide the parts outside the CDR3, is DVKVTQSSRYLVKRTGEKVFLECVQDMDHENMFWYRQDPGLGLRLIYFSYDVKMKEKGDIPEGYSVSREKKERFSLILESASTNQTSMYLCASSQTGVSYEQYFGPGTRLTVT.

The rearrangement links TRBV19 to TRBJ2-7; 11 bases map to TRBD1. The CDR3 covers 15 residues. Germline-derived CDR1 and CDR2 are LNHDA and SQIVND (reference sequence). V shed 6 bases, J shed 2 bases, and the junction held 6 bases outside the gene matches. Here the CDR3 reads CASRKGTGGTYEQYF. The CDR3 coding sequence is TGTGCCAGTAGGAAGGGGACAGGGGGAACCTACGAGCAGTACTTC.

The chain links TRBV5-4 to TRBJ2-1, with 7 bases identical to TRBD1. Per germline, CDR1 SGHNT and CDR2 YYREEE (reference sequence). The CDR3 is 15 amino acids. V lost 5 bases to trimming and J lost 4 bases; unmatched junction nucleotides: 9. The CDR3 nucleotides are TGTGCCAGCAGGCTCACGGGACAGTCTTACAATGAGCAGTTCTTC. As protein: CASRLTGQSYNEQFF.

The gene calls are TRBV29-1 and TRBJ1-5; D call uncertain. The CDR3 sequence is 13 residues long. V lost 0 bases and J lost 7, with 10 bases in between. CDR1 SQVTM and CDR2 ANQGSEA come from the germline V gene. This CDR3 reads CSVEDGEAQPQHF. The CDR3 DNA sequence: TGCAGCGTTGAAGACGGCGAGGCACAGCCCCAGCATTTT.

CDR3 sequence reads: CASLTGASGNTIYF. The DNA of the CDR3 is TGTGCCAGCCTAACAGGGGCCTCTGGAAACACCATATATTTT. The rearrangement links TRBV19 to TRBJ1-3, with 7 bases that match TRBD1. The CDR3 totals 14 residues. CDR1 and CDR2 from the germline V gene are LNHDA and SQIVND (reference sequence). The junction had 5 bases not matched to a gene; V was cut back by 9 bases and J by 0 bases.

The chain combines TRBV18 with TRBJ2-5; D is possibly TRBD1 (5 bases). This CDR3 spans 14 amino acids. V was trimmed by 6 bases and J by 2 bases, leaving 13 bases between them. Looked up from germline, CDR1 is KGHSH and CDR2 is LQKENI. The CDR3 nucleotides are TGTGCCAGCTCTCCCAGACAGCCACAAGAGACCCAGTACTTC. Translating it yields CASSPRQPQETQYF.

The chain uses TRBV6-5 and TRBJ2-3, with 11 bases that match TRBD2. Trimming cost V 2 bases and J 1 base; bases outside gene matches: 2. This CDR3 is 16 amino acids long. Germline V lookup: CDR1 MNHEY, CDR2 SVGAGI. The CDR3 DNA reads TGTGCCAGCAGTTACACGACTAGCGGGGGCACAGATACGCAGTATTTT. Its translation: CASSYTTSGGTDTQYF.

This chain joins TRBV2 and TRBJ2-5; D may be TRBD1 (5 bases). This CDR3 comprises 11 residues. The V end lost 7 bases, the J end lost 4 bases, and 7 bases lay between the germline ends. CDR1 and CDR2 from the germline V gene are SNHLY and FYNNEI. CDR3 loop: CASKQGETQYF. In nucleotides, the CDR3 is TGTGCCAGCAAGCAGGGAGAGACCCAGTACTTC.

The gene calls are TRBV7-6 and TRBJ1-5; no firm D call. Trimming pared 2 bases from V and 0 bases from J, leaving 11 bases between. The CDR3 spans 16 residues. In germline, CDR1 is SGHVS, CDR2 FNYEAQ. The CDR3 DNA follows: TGTGCCAGCAGCTTAAATTCACTTAGTAGCAATCAGCCCCAGCATTTT. This codes for CASSLNSLSSNQPQHF.